Shown below are 4 T cell receptor beta chains from a single sample sequenced in a study of blood T cell repertoires in COVID-19. Profiling relied on immunoSEQ multiplex PCR, and the TCRdb table lists in-frame clones only, not all of them. This table has more than 250,000 clones, around 85% appearing once. Specimen: peripheral blood. The source of these receptors is a man aged 50-59 years with active or convalescent COVID-19.

The chain couples TRBV9 to TRBJ1-1, with D hard to call. This CDR3 comprises 15 residues. Germline CDR1 reads SGDLS; CDR2 reads YYNGEE. The V and J ends lost 1 base and 0 bases respectively, with 10 bases between them. The CDR3 spells CASSVSVQMNTEAFF. Written as DNA, the CDR3 is TGTGCCAGCAGCGTATCCGTCCAGATGAACACTGAAGCTTTCTTT.

The rearrangement joins TRBV6-5 to TRBJ1-2, with 8 bases that match TRBD1. J lost 5 bases, V lost 6 bases, and 8 bases had no gene match. From germline, CDR1 is MNHEY and CDR2 SVGAGI. The CDR3 is made up of 14 amino acids. CDR3 coding DNA: TGTGCCAGCAGCCCGGGACAGGCATTTTATGGCTACACCTTC. The encoded protein is CASSPGQAFYGYTF.

V usage is TRBV20-1 and J usage is TRBJ2-5; D call uncertain. From germline, CDR1 is DFQATT and CDR2 SNEGSKA (reference sequence). V shed 3 bases and J shed 5 bases, with 16 bases lying between them. The CDR3 runs to 14 residues. This CDR3 is CSASIALPGETQYF. In nucleotides, the CDR3 is TGCAGTGCTAGTATAGCCCTCCCCGGTGAGACCCAGTACTTC.

The gene calls are TRBV10-3 and TRBJ2-3, with no clear D. V dropped 1 base and J dropped 2 bases, with 10 bases sitting between them. The CDR3 has 15 residues. Germline V gene data show CDR1 as ENHRY and CDR2 as SYGVKD. This CDR3 is CAISELSVLTDTQYF. CDR3 DNA: TGTGCCATCAGTGAGTTGTCCGTCCTCACAGATACGCAGTATTTT.